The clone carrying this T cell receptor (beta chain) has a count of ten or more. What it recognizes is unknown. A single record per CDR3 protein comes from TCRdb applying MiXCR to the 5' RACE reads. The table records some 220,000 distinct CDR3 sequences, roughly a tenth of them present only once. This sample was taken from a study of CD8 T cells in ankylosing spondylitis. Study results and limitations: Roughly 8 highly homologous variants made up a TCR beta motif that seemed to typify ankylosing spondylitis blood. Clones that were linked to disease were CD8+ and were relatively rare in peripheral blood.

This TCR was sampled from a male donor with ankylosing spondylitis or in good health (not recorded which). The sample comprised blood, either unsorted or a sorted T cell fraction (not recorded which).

CDR3 nucleotides: TGTGCCAGCAGTTACGGTGGGACTGAAGCTTTCTTT. As protein: CASSYGGTEAFF. The rearrangement joins TRBV6-2 or TRBV6-3 to TRBJ1-1; D is unresolved. Trimming pared 2 bases from V and 5 bases from J, leaving 6 bases between. Per germline, CDR1 MNHEY and CDR2 SVGEGT. The CDR3 contains 12 residues.